This is a list of T cell receptor beta chains from one sample in a study of blood T cell repertoires in COVID-19. Profiling relied on immunoSEQ multiplex PCR, and the TCRdb table lists in-frame clones only, not all of them. This table holds tens of thousands of clones, roughly 88% found once. Sequencing was carried out using peripheral blood. The origin of the receptors is a human donor in a cohort sampled during active COVID-19. CDR3s include the opening cysteine and the closing phenylalanine or tryptophan. D genes are given only for firm matches. Clone size is given for some rows only: seen once, a few or many times, or a class if the clone is expanded.

J gene,clone size,D gene,V gene,CDR3 DNA,CDR3 protein
TRBJ2-4,-,TRBD2,TRBV7-9,TGTGCCAGCAGCTCGAATAGCGGGGGGATCAAAAACATTCAGTACTTC,CASSSNSGGIKNIQYF
TRBJ2-7,-,-,TRBV4-2,TGTGCCAGCAGCCAAGATCGACAGGAGAGCTCCTACGAGCAGTACTTC,CASSQDRQESSYEQYF
TRBJ1-2,-,-,TRBV28,TGTGCCAGCAGTTCTACGGGGGGTACCTATGGCTACACCTTC,CASSSTGGTYGYTF
TRBJ2-3,-,-,TRBV6-2/TRBV6-3,TGTGCCAGCAGTTACTCCGGGGGTGCTACAGATACGCAGTATTTT,CASSYSGGATDTQYF
TRBJ2-3,once,TRBD2,TRBV10-3,TGTGCCATCAGTGAGACTAGCGGGGGTAATACGCAGTATTTT,CAISETSGGNTQYF
TRBJ2-5,-,-,TRBV6-2/TRBV6-3,TGTGCCAGCAGTTCCACCAGGGGCGGGGAGACCCAGTACTTC,CASSSTRGGETQYF
TRBJ2-2,-,-,TRBV4-2,TGTGCCAGCAGCCAAGAGGGTCCAGGGGCCGGGGAGCTGTTTTTT,CASSQEGPGAGELFF
TRBJ1-5,few,TRBD1,TRBV19,TGTGCCAGTTCCGGACAGGGTTATCAGCCCCAGCATTTT,CASSGQGYQPQHF
TRBJ1-5,once,-,TRBV7-2,TGTGCCAGCAGCCGCAGGGAAAAGGTGGTGTGGGGCAATCAGCCCCAGCATTTT,CASSRREKVVWGNQPQHF
TRBJ1-6,-,-,TRBV19,TGTGCCAGTACCCGAGGGTTTCAGCCGACTTCACCCCTCCACTTT,CASTRGFQPTSPLHF
TRBJ2-7,-,-,TRBV29-1,TGCAGCGTTGAACACGAGAACTACGAGCAGTACTTC,CSVEHENYEQYF
TRBJ1-2,once,-,TRBV7-9,TGTGCCAGCAGCTTAGATGGACGGGAGCCCAATGGCTACACCTTC,CASSLDGREPNGYTF
TRBJ2-1,-,TRBD2,TRBV19,TGTGCCAGTAGTTCTTTGCGGGGGGCCAAGGAGCAGTTCTTC,CASSSLRGAKEQFF
TRBJ2-7,-,-,TRBV28,TGTGCCAGCAGTACCCGCTCCTCGGGGAACTACGAGCAGTACTTC,CASSTRSSGNYEQYF
TRBJ1-4,-,-,TRBV27,TGTGCCAGCAGTTTATTGGGCAGCCAAGCGGGAAAACTGTTTTTT,CASSLLGSQAGKLFF
TRBJ1-4,-,TRBD1,TRBV9,TGTGCCAGCAGCGCGACAGGGGGTAATGAAAAACTGTTTTTT,CASSATGGNEKLFF
TRBJ2-7,-,-,TRBV20-1,TGCAGTGTCAGATCGGGGTTCGAGCAGTACTTC,CSVRSGFEQYF
TRBJ1-2,-,-,TRBV6-6,TGTGCCAGCAGTTACTTCTCCAACTATGGCTACACCTTC,CASSYFSNYGYTF
TRBJ2-3,-,-,TRBV11-2,TGTGCCAGCAGCTCCGGCGGAGAGGGGGCGCAGTATTTT,CASSSGGEGAQYF
TRBJ1-1,-,-,TRBV28,TGTGCCAGCAGTTTAAGTGTGGGGGGAGACACTGAAGCTTTCTTT,CASSLSVGGDTEAFF
TRBJ2-5,-,-,TRBV4-2,TGTGCCAGCAGCCGGACTGGAGAGACCCAGTACTTC,CASSRTGETQYF
TRBJ1-1,-,-,TRBV30,TGTGCCTGGAGTGTAGGGGCGAACACTGAAGCTTTCTTT,CAWSVGANTEAFF
TRBJ1-1,-,TRBD1,TRBV7-9,TGTGCCAGCAGCACAGGGGTGAACACTGAAGCTTTCTTT,CASSTGVNTEAFF